A single sample is the source of the 26 T cell receptor beta chains below, sequenced in a study of blood T cell repertoires in COVID-19. Measured with immunoSEQ multiplex PCR; TCRdb has only the in-frame clones, and not every one. The profile covers about 36,000 clones, with approximately 86% appearing a single time and around an eighth taken by the ten largest. The specimen was peripheral blood. Receptors originate from a human donor in a cohort sampled during active COVID-19.

The CDR3 DNA reads as TGTGCCAGCAGCTCGGGGACAGGGGGCATAGGTAGCAATCAGCCCCAGCATTTT. Amino acids: CASSSGTGGIGSNQPQHF. J is TRBJ1-5 and V is TRBV7-8; 12 bases align to TRBD1. The CDR3 covers 18 residues. Trimming cost V 4 bases and J 0 bases; bases outside gene matches: 7. Looked up from germline, CDR1 is SGHVS and CDR2 is FQNEAQ.

A few counts support this clone. The chain is built from TRBV7-9 and TRBJ1-4; perhaps TRBD1 as D (6 bases). CDR1 is SEHNR and CDR2 is FQNEAQ in the germline V gene (reference sequence). This CDR3 spans 15 amino acids. Trimming removed 1 base at V and 4 bases at J, with 10 bases between. CDR3 DNA sequence: TGTGCCAGCAGCTTAGAAGGGGGACATAATGAAAAACTGTTTTTT. It codes for CASSLEGGHNEKLFF.

The chain is built from TRBV7-9 and TRBJ2-7; D is unresolved. Per germline, CDR1 SEHNR and CDR2 FQNEAQ (reference sequence). Trimming removed 2 bases at V and 3 bases at J, with 11 bases between. The CDR3 has 14 amino acids. The CDR3 bases are TGTGCCAGCAGCTTATATGAGGAAGTCTACGAGCAGTACTTC. Translating it yields CASSLYEEVYEQYF.

The chain couples TRBV28 to TRBJ1-2, with TRBD1 as a possible D gene (5 bases). CDR1 is MDHEN, CDR2 SYDVKM, per germline. CDR3 length: 14 residues. V lost 11 bases, J lost 5 bases, and 21 bases lay in between. CDR3 amino acids: CAAEERQTQYGYTF. CDR3 nucleotide sequence: TGTGCCGCCGAAGAGAGACAGACCCAATATGGCTACACCTTC.

The chain has TRBV6-5 and TRBJ1-1; 7 bases match TRBD1. Germline loops: CDR1 MNHEY, CDR2 SVGAGI. The ends lost 5 bases at V and 4 bases at J; junction bases unmatched: 4. The CDR3 runs 13 residues. CDR3 protein: CASSLDRFTEAFF. CDR3 DNA: TGTGCCAGCAGTCTGGACAGGTTCACTGAAGCTTTCTTT.

The rearrangement links TRBV5-6 to TRBJ1-4; D gene ambiguous. Deletions cut 4 bases from V and 5 bases from J, with 3 bases between. Looked up from germline, CDR1 is SGHDT and CDR2 is YYEEEE. The CDR3 runs 11 residues. As DNA, the CDR3 is TGTGCCAGCAGCCAAAATGAAAAACTGTTTTTT. It translates to CASSQNEKLFF.

The chain recombines TRBV7-2 with TRBJ2-2, with 11 bases aligning to TRBD1. This CDR3 is built from 16 residues. Germline lookup yields CDR1 SGHTA and CDR2 FQGNSA. V dropped 1 base and J dropped 5; count of bases not matched to a gene: 3. The CDR3 reads CASSLEGTGGTGELFF. DNA of the CDR3: TGTGCCAGCAGCTTAGAAGGGACAGGGGGTACCGGGGAGCTGTTTTTT.

J is TRBJ2-5 and V is TRBV9, with a possible D match to TRBD1 (6 bases). V lost 0 bases and J 3 bases, leaving 12 bases between the germline ends. The CDR3 length is 15 residues. Per germline, CDR1 SGDLS and CDR2 YYNGEE. The CDR3 coding sequence is TGTGCCAGCAGCGTAGATACAGGGTGGGAAGAGACCCAGTACTTC. Amino acids: CASSVDTGWEETQYF.

CDR3 DNA: TGTGCCAGCAGCTTGGCCGGGACAGGGAACTATGGCTACACCTTC. This gives the protein CASSLAGTGNYGYTF. The chain links TRBV5-6 to TRBJ1-2; 9 bases agree with TRBD1. Germline values: CDR1 SGHDT, CDR2 YYEEEE. The CDR3 covers 15 residues. V shed 0 bases and J 2 bases; nucleotides not matched to a gene: 2.

The genes are TRBV4-3 and TRBJ2-7, with 8 nucleotides matching TRBD2. The CDR3 extends over 14 amino acids. J was trimmed by 3 bases and V by 3 bases; bases with no gene match: 4. Germline CDR1 LGHNA, CDR2 YSLEER. The CDR3 nucleotides are TGCGCCAGCAGCCAGATCGCGGGAGGCTACGAGCAGTACTTC. It specifies CASSQIAGGYEQYF.

This chain joins TRBV11-2 and TRBJ1-2; D is undetermined. CDR3 length equals 15 residues. V was clipped by 3 bases and J by 8 bases, with 19 bases between them. Germline V lookup: CDR1 SGHAT, CDR2 FQNNGV. The CDR3 loop is CASSLRGFGNQGYTF. The CDR3 nucleotides are TGTGCCAGCAGCTTGAGAGGGTTCGGAAACCAAGGCTACACCTTC.

The chain is built from TRBV7-2 and TRBJ2-1; 12 nucleotides match TRBD2. Germline V gene data show CDR1 as SGHTA and CDR2 as FQGNSA. The CDR3 contains 15 residues. V was pared by 5 bases and J by 3 bases, with 2 bases of the junction left unmatched. CDR3 loop: CASSTTSGGYNEQFF. CDR3 nucleotide sequence: TGTGCCAGCAGCACGACTAGCGGGGGCTACAATGAGCAGTTCTTC.

The chain uses TRBV4-2 and TRBJ1-6, with 10 bases fitting TRBD1. The CDR3 has 18 amino acids. Germline CDR1 and CDR2: LGHNA and YNFKEQ. The junction had 11 bases not matched to a gene; V was cut back by 2 bases and J by 7 bases. This chain's CDR3 is CASSQPSVTTGGNSPLHF. Here the CDR3 DNA reads TGTGCCAGCAGCCAACCTAGTGTCACGACAGGGGGCAATTCACCCCTCCACTTT.

V is TRBV7-2 and J is TRBJ2-5; TRBD2 agrees at 7 bases. The junction had 12 bases not matched to a gene; V was cut back by 5 bases and J by 0 bases. The CDR3 is 17 amino acids. Germline CDR1 is SGHTA and CDR2 is FQGNSA. The CDR3 DNA sequence: TGTGCCAGCAGCGCCGCTATCCGGCGGGGGTACCAAGAGACCCAGTACTTC. Protein sequence: CASSAAIRRGYQETQYF.

This clone has just a few counts. J is TRBJ1-1 and V is TRBV7-9; 12 bases are shared with TRBD1. V lost 6 bases and J lost 1; bases outside the gene matches: 3. The CDR3 loop spans 15 amino acids. Germline assignment: CDR1 SEHNR and CDR2 FQNEAQ (reference sequence). For the CDR3, the DNA is TGTGCCAGCAGGGGACAGGGGGCTCCGAACACTGAAGCTTTCTTT. Its translation is CASRGQGAPNTEAFF.

This rearrangement joins TRBV11-3 to TRBJ2-7; 12 positions match TRBD2. The CDR3 totals 19 residues. Germline V gene data show CDR1 as SGHNT and CDR2 as YENEEA. Trimming removed 5 bases from V and 0 bases from J; junction bases left unmatched: 14. CDR3 in amino acids: CASSPTTSGGPRLSYEQYF. In DNA form, the CDR3 reads TGTGCCAGCAGCCCGACGACTAGCGGGGGCCCTAGACTCTCCTACGAGCAGTACTTC. The whole variable domain, remainder taken from reference TRBV11-3 and TRBJ2-7, is EAGVVQSPRYKIIEKKQPVAFWCNPISGHNTLYWYLQNLGQGPELLIRYENEEAVDDSQLPKDRFSAERLKGVDSTLKIQPAELGDSAVYLCASSPTTSGGPRLSYEQYFGPGTRLTVT.

This rearrangement joins TRBV14 to TRBJ1-2; D ambiguous. There are 14 residues in the CDR3. Germline CDR1 reads SGHDN; CDR2 reads FVKESK. Trimming shortened V by 0 bases and J by 8 bases, and 13 bases separated the two germline ends. The CDR3 is CASSQDRGAPGYTF. CDR3 DNA sequence: TGTGCCAGCAGCCAAGATCGGGGTGCACCGGGCTACACCTTC.

CDR3 residues: CASSRRGDSYEQYF. The CDR3 DNA reads TGTGCCAGCAGTCGGCGGGGGGACTCCTACGAGCAGTACTTC. V is TRBV6-5 and J is TRBJ2-7, with TRBD2 matching 8 bases. The CDR3 runs 14 residues. The V and J ends lost 5 bases and 0 bases, in that order; junction bases with no gene match: 3. Germline values: CDR1 MNHEY, CDR2 SVGAGI.

The rearrangement joins TRBV7-6 to TRBJ1-3; the D is unclear. Trimming pared 0 bases from V and 7 bases from J, leaving 13 bases between. The CDR3 totals 15 residues. Germline V gene lookup returns CDR1 SGHVS and CDR2 FNYEAQ. Written as DNA, the CDR3 is TGTGCCAGCAGCTTAGCGGGGAAAGAGGGTAACACCATATATTTT. The encoded protein is CASSLAGKEGNTIYF.

This clone was seen a few times. The chain joins TRBV5-1 to TRBJ1-6; a possible D gene is TRBD1 (5 bases). Trimming removed 4 bases from V and 6 bases from J, with 14 bases in between. The CDR3 has 15 amino acids. Germline V gene sequence: CDR1 SGHRS, CDR2 YFSETQ. The CDR3 coding sequence is TGCGCCAGCAGCCCGACTCCAGGGCCTAATTCACCCCTCCACTTT. Translation: CASSPTPGPNSPLHF.

The gene calls are TRBV4-2 and TRBJ2-5; TRBD2 matches 8 bases. The CDR3 runs 17 residues. The V gene end was trimmed by 0 bases and the J gene end by 4 bases; junction bases not matched to a gene: 10. Germline loops: CDR1 LGHNA, CDR2 YNFKEQ. The chain's CDR3 is CASSQDPSSGGVETQYF. The CDR3 DNA is TGTGCCAGCAGCCAAGATCCCTCCTCGGGAGGGGTAGAGACCCAGTACTTC.

This chain connects TRBV18 to TRBJ2-5; 15 nucleotides agree with TRBD2. Trimming removed 4 bases from V and 6 bases from J; junction bases left unmatched: 6. The CDR3 extends over 16 amino acids. CDR1 and CDR2 from the germline V gene are KGHSH and LQKENI. The CDR3, as DNA: TGTGCCAGCTCACTCCCGGGACTAGCGGGGGGTAAGACCCAGTACTTC. Residues: CASSLPGLAGGKTQYF.

The chain recombines TRBV9 with TRBJ2-1; 9 positions match TRBD2. The CDR3 runs 16 residues. The V segment lost 0 bases and the J segment 5 bases; nucleotides outside the gene matches: 6. Germline values: CDR1 SGDLS, CDR2 YYNGEE. The CDR3 here is CASSVGGGGGNNEQFF. The CDR3 DNA follows: TGTGCCAGCAGCGTAGGAGGCGGGGGGGGAAACAATGAGCAGTTCTTC.

V and J are TRBV3-1 (or the pseudogene TRBV3-2) and TRBJ1-2; 7 nucleotides line up with TRBD1. The V gene's germline CDR1 is LGHDT and CDR2 YNNKEL (reference sequence). CDR3 length equals 16 residues. Trimming cost V 0 bases and J 4 bases; bases outside gene matches: 8. The CDR3 region has the DNA TGTGCCAGCAGCCAAGACGTTAAGGGGGCTCTCTATGGCTACACCTTC. It translates to CASSQDVKGALYGYTF.

This chain connects TRBV2 to TRBJ2-5; D possibly corresponds to TRBD2 (5 bases). Germline V gives CDR1 SNHLY, CDR2 FYNNEI. The CDR3 runs to 11 residues. Trimming pared 6 bases from V and 5 bases from J, leaving 7 bases between. The CDR3 nucleotides are TGTGCCAGCAGGGGAGCGGAGACCCAGTACTTC. It translates to CASRGAETQYF.

The chain couples TRBV5-1 to TRBJ2-5; 10 bases agree with TRBD2. Germline CDR1 SGHRS, CDR2 YFSETQ. This CDR3 has 14 residues. Unmatched junction bases numbered 5, after V lost 6 bases and J lost 3 bases. The CDR3 loop is CASKDLAGEETQYF. In DNA form, the CDR3 reads TGCGCCAGCAAGGACCTAGCGGGAGAAGAGACCCAGTACTTC. Supplemented by reference TRBV5-1 and TRBJ2-5, the full variable domain reads KAGVTQTPRYLIKTRGQQVTLSCSPISGHRSVSWYQQTPGQGLQFLFEYFSETQRNKGNFPGRFSGRQFSNSRSEMNVSTLELGDSALYLCASKDLAGEETQYFGPGTRLLVL.